The T cell receptor (beta chain) under discussion was sequenced for a study of shared clonotypes between healthy human individuals. A CD45RA+ naive subset and a CD45RA-negative memory subset were split from CD4+ cells. Libraries were prepared by immunoSEQ multiplex PCR; TCRdb keeps only in-frame clonotypes and omits some of them. Here the sample spans over 950,000 clones, roughly 80% being singletons. Source material: memory CD4+ T cells from PBMCs. The subset is: CD45RA-negative fraction. This sequence was found in a man younger than 35 in good health. Some clones in this sample may be carry-over from other donors' samples.

In DNA, the CDR3 is TGTGCCAGCAGTACCCCAGGGTTCTACGAGCAGTACTTC. Its protein product is CASSTPGFYEQYF. The chain uses TRBV28 and TRBJ2-7; D may be TRBD1 (5 bases). The CDR3 is 13 amino acids. Germline CDR1 is MDHEN and CDR2 is SYDVKM. Trimming left V 5 bases short and J 3 bases short, with 11 bases between.